This is a list of T cell receptor beta chains from one sample in a study of blood T cell repertoires in COVID-19. TCRdb's table, derived via immunoSEQ multiplex PCR, lists solely in-frame clones and lacks some. Here the sample spans tens of thousands of clones, more than 75% being singletons. Sequenced: peripheral blood. The origin of the receptors is a man over 45 with acute or convalescent COVID-19. The CDR3 runs from the conserved cysteine through the conserved F or W. The D gene is left open where the match is weak. Some rows have no size entry. The others give once, few or many, or a class for an expanded clone.

CDR3 DNA | CDR3 protein | J gene | clone size | V gene | D gene
TGTGCCAGCAGCCAAAGCGGCGGAGACTATGGCTACACCTTC | CASSQSGGDYGYTF | TRBJ1-2 | - | TRBV3-1/TRBV3-2 | -
TGTGCCAGCAGCCAAGATTTCGGACAGCTTGAAGCTTTCTTT | CASSQDFGQLEAFF | TRBJ1-1 | - | TRBV3-1/TRBV3-2 | -
TGTGCCAGCAGCTTCTCCGCACAAGTTAATGAAAAACTGTTTTTT | CASSFSAQVNEKLFF | TRBJ1-4 | - | TRBV7-6 | -
TGTGCCAGTAGACCGACTCAGGGGTACTATGGCTACACCTTC | CASRPTQGYYGYTF | TRBJ1-2 | - | TRBV19 | -
TGTGCCAGCTCACCCGGGGTCGACACTGAAGCTTTCTTT | CASSPGVDTEAFF | TRBJ1-1 | once | TRBV18 | -
TGTGCCAGTAGTATATCACTGGCGGCTAAGCAAGAGACCCAGTACTTC | CASSISLAAKQETQYF | TRBJ2-5 | - | TRBV19 | -
TGTGCCAGTAGCCGTCCCGGGACAGGGAGCGAGCAGTACTTC | CASSRPGTGSEQYF | TRBJ2-7 | - | TRBV19 | TRBD1
TGTGCCAGCAGCGTAGCAGGATCTGGGGCCAACGTCCTGACTTTC | CASSVAGSGANVLTF | TRBJ2-6 | - | TRBV9 | -
TGCAGCGTTGAAGATCTTCCTAGCGGGGGCACTTACCAGGATACGCAGTATTTT | CSVEDLPSGGTYQDTQYF | TRBJ2-3 | - | TRBV29-1 | TRBD2
TGCGCCAGCAGACCCGGACTAGCGGCTTCCTACGAGCAGTACTTC | CASRPGLAASYEQYF | TRBJ2-7 | - | TRBV5-1 | TRBD2
TGTGCCAGCAGTTACTCGCTAGGCGACACTGAAGCTTTCTTT | CASSYSLGDTEAFF | TRBJ1-1 | - | TRBV6-5 | -
TGCGCCAGCAGCGCGGGACTAGCCAAAAACATTCAGTACTTC | CASSAGLAKNIQYF | TRBJ2-4 | - | TRBV5-1 | -
TGTGCCAGCTCAACAGCCGGGACAGGGGGGATCAATACCGCTTTCTTT | CASSTAGTGGINTAFF | TRBJ1-1 | once | TRBV18 | TRBD1
TGTGCCAGCAGCCCCCGGGGAACGAACACTGAAGCTTTCTTT | CASSPRGTNTEAFF | TRBJ1-1 | - | TRBV3-1/TRBV3-2 | -
TGTGCCACCAGCAGAGACAGGGGGCCGGATACGCAGTATTTT | CATSRDRGPDTQYF | TRBJ2-3 | - | TRBV15 | TRBD1
TGCAGTGCTAGTCCCGGGACAGGGAAAAGTCAGCCCCAGCATTTT | CSASPGTGKSQPQHF | TRBJ1-5 | - | TRBV20-1 | TRBD1
TGTGCCAGCAGTTTAGGCGGGGGGACAGCGTCCTTCTTC | CASSLGGGTASFF | TRBJ2-1 | - | TRBV12-3/TRBV12-4 | -
TGTGCCAGCTCCTTTCAGGGGGTTTTTTCAGAGACCCAGTACTTC | CASSFQGVFSETQYF | TRBJ2-5 | - | TRBV28 | TRBD1
TGTGCCAGCAGCGTAGGGCGGGGGGGATTCGATGAGCAGTTCTTC | CASSVGRGGFDEQFF | TRBJ2-1 | - | TRBV9 | TRBD2
TGTGCCAGCAGCAGAATAGCGGGGGGCACAGATACGCAGTATTTT | CASSRIAGGTDTQYF | TRBJ2-3 | - | TRBV14 | TRBD2
TGTGCCAGCAGTGAAGCCCAGGGGATACTTTACAATGAGCAGTTCTTC | CASSEAQGILYNEQFF | TRBJ2-1 | - | TRBV6-1 | -
TGTGCCAGCAGCTTAAAGGCAGGGGCTGGGGCCAACGTCCTGACTTTC | CASSLKAGAGANVLTF | TRBJ2-6 | once | TRBV7-3 | -
TGTGCCAGCAGCCACTCGGACAGGGAAGGTGGCTACACCTTC | CASSHSDREGGYTF | TRBJ1-2 | once | TRBV3-1/TRBV3-2 | TRBD1
TGTGCCAGCAGTCAAGGACAGGCAGACTATGGCTACACCTTC | CASSQGQADYGYTF | TRBJ1-2 | - | TRBV7-9 | TRBD1
TGTGCCAGCAGCGGATACAGGGGGAGCTCCTACAATGAGCAGTTCTTC | CASSGYRGSSYNEQFF | TRBJ2-1 | - | TRBV7-6 | TRBD1
TGTGCCAGCAGCCAACGGGGAGCAAGCAACACTGAAGCTTTCTTT | CASSQRGASNTEAFF | TRBJ1-1 | - | TRBV14 | -
TGTGCCAGCAGCTACTCCGGGACTAGCGGGATGGTGGAGCAGTACTTC | CASSYSGTSGMVEQYF | TRBJ2-7 | - | TRBV7-2 | TRBD2
TGTGCCAGCTCACCACCGGCCAGGAACACCGGGGAGCTGTTTTTT | CASSPPARNTGELFF | TRBJ2-2 | - | TRBV18 | -
TGTGCCAGCAGTGATGGCAGGTTGAACACTGAAGCTTTCTTT | CASSDGRLNTEAFF | TRBJ1-1 | - | TRBV6-1 | -
TGTGCCAGCAGCGTGGCCCTGGAACGGGATAGGGAGACCCAGTACTTC | CASSVALERDRETQYF | TRBJ2-5 | - | TRBV9 | -
TGTGCCAGCACACGGGGGGGCGGCAATGAGCAGTTCTTC | CASTRGGGNEQFF | TRBJ2-1 | - | TRBV2 | TRBD2
TGTGCCAGCAGCTCTCGACAATCGAATAATCAGCCCCAGCATTTT | CASSSRQSNNQPQHF | TRBJ1-5 | - | TRBV14 | -
TGTGCCAGTGCTCCAGGGATCACCGGGGAGCTGTTTTTT | CASAPGITGELFF | TRBJ2-2 | - | TRBV19 | -
TGTGCCAGCACTTCGATGCCTAGCGGCTACAATGAGCAGTTCTTC | CASTSMPSGYNEQFF | TRBJ2-1 | few | TRBV9 | TRBD2
TGTGCCAGCAGCTTACAGGACAGGGGTTCGGTAACTGAAGCTTTCTTT | CASSLQDRGSVTEAFF | TRBJ1-1 | many | TRBV7-9 | TRBD1
TGTGCCAGCAGCCAAGATCGGAGGCGGGAGCAGTTCTTC | CASSQDRRREQFF | TRBJ2-1 | once | TRBV3-1/TRBV3-2 | -
TGTGCCAGCAGTATTACACAGACTGGAAACACCATATATTTT | CASSITQTGNTIYF | TRBJ1-3 | - | TRBV6-5 | -
TGTGCCAGCTCACCACCGCTAGTGGAGACCCAGTACTTC | CASSPPLVETQYF | TRBJ2-5 | - | TRBV18 | -
TGTGCCACCAGCAGAGTGTGGACTCAGGGGAATCAGCCCCAGCATTTT | CATSRVWTQGNQPQHF | TRBJ1-5 | - | TRBV15 | -
TGTGCCATCAGAGCGGGTACTAGCACAGATACGCAGTATTTT | CAIRAGTSTDTQYF | TRBJ2-3 | - | TRBV27 | -
TGTGCCAGCAGCTCCCTGATGACTAGCGTGGTCACAGATACGCAGTATTTT | CASSSLMTSVVTDTQYF | TRBJ2-3 | - | TRBV5-6 | TRBD2
TGTGCCAGCACCCTATCGGGTTACGAGCAGTACTTC | CASTLSGYEQYF | TRBJ2-7 | - | TRBV28 | -
TGTGCCAGTGCCGGGATAGGAGGAAACACCATATATTTT | CASAGIGGNTIYF | TRBJ1-3 | - | TRBV6-5 | -
TGTGCCAGCGCATCCGGGACGGGAGCTAGGAACTTC | CASASGTGARNF | TRBJ2-7 | - | TRBV6-5 | -
TGTGCCATCAGCCCACTAGCGGGGAAAAACACCGGGGAGCTGTTTTTT | CAISPLAGKNTGELFF | TRBJ2-2 | few | TRBV10-3 | TRBD2
TGCAGTGCTTCATCGGGGACTGAAGCTTTCTTT | CSASSGTEAFF | TRBJ1-1 | - | TRBV20-1 | -
TGCGCCAGCAGCTTACAGGGGGCCCCGGAGGGGCAGTACTTC | CASSLQGAPEGQYF | TRBJ2-7 | - | TRBV5-1 | TRBD1
TGCGCCAGCAGCTGGGACAGTTTACTGGATGGCTACACCTTC | CASSWDSLLDGYTF | TRBJ1-2 | - | TRBV5-1 | TRBD1
TGTGCCAGCAGCTTCGCGGGGTCTCGTCAGCCCCAGCATTTT | CASSFAGSRQPQHF | TRBJ1-5 | once | TRBV28 | -
TGTGCCAGCAGTTTAAGAGGGACAGGGGGGAATCAGCCCCAGCATTTT | CASSLRGTGGNQPQHF | TRBJ1-5 | - | TRBV28 | TRBD1
TGTGCCAGCAGCCAAGCAAGCGGTACGGGTGAAAAACTGTTTTTT | CASSQASGTGEKLFF | TRBJ1-4 | - | TRBV14 | -
TGCGCCAGCAGCTTGGAGCCCGGGACAGGGTCTGAAAAACTGTTTTTT | CASSLEPGTGSEKLFF | TRBJ1-4 | - | TRBV5-1 | TRBD1
TGCGCCAGCAGCGAAGGGACGGGACAGGGTCCTGAAAAACTGTTTTTT | CASSEGTGQGPEKLFF | TRBJ1-4 | once | TRBV4-1 | TRBD1
TGTGCCAGCAGTTCCGACAGGGGTTTGAGCAATCAGCCCCAGCATTTT | CASSSDRGLSNQPQHF | TRBJ1-5 | - | TRBV6-2/TRBV6-3 | TRBD1